One and the same sample provided the 30 T cell receptor beta chains below, sequenced in a study of T cell repertoires in cytomegalovirus infection. TCRdb analysed the reads with MiXCR anew, one entry per CDR3 protein. The table shows around 530,000 distinct CDR3 sequences, with roughly 29% occurring only once. Sequencing was done on a sample of PBMCs. The source is a human donor in good health (CMV status not recorded). Some clones in this sample may be carry-over from other donors' samples.

This clonotype occurred a few times. V is TRBV11-2 and J is TRBJ2-1; 8 nucleotides line up with TRBD1. CDR3 size: 14 residues. The V gene's germline CDR1 is SGHAT and CDR2 FQNNGV. With V trimmed by 5 bases and J by 5 bases, 5 bases remained unmatched. CDR3 protein: CASSPRQGNNEQFF. Here the CDR3 DNA reads TGTGCCAGCAGCCCCAGACAGGGGAACAATGAGCAGTTCTTC.

This chain links TRBV28 with TRBJ1-1, with unresolved D. The CDR3 is made up of 15 amino acids. The V gene's germline CDR1 is MDHEN and CDR2 SYDVKM. V shed 1 base and J shed 7 bases, with 16 bases lying between them. CDR3 sequence: CASSLLDGSTHEAFF. The CDR3 bases are TGTGCCAGCAGTTTATTGGACGGTAGCACCCATGAAGCTTTCTTT.

This clonotype has just a few counts. The chain uses TRBV4-1 and TRBJ1-6; D is unclear. With 1 base removed from V and 12 bases from J, the gap between germline ends came to 16 bases. Germline V gives CDR1 MGHRA, CDR2 YSYEKL. CDR3 length equals 15 residues. CDR3 DNA sequence: TGCGCCAGCAGCCAAGGGGTCATGGGCGAGAAACCCCTCCACTTT. Encoded protein: CASSQGVMGEKPLHF.

The rearrangement uses TRBV19 and TRBJ2-2, with a possible D match to TRBD2 (6 bases). The CDR3 consists of 14 residues. Deletions cut 8 bases from V and 1 base from J, with 11 bases between. Germline V lookup: CDR1 LNHDA, CDR2 SQIVND (reference sequence). The CDR3 sequence is CASYPGENTGELFF. The CDR3 DNA reads TGTGCCAGTTACCCGGGAGAGAACACCGGGGAGCTGTTTTTT.

A few counts support this clonotype. This chain uses TRBV4-3 with TRBJ2-3, with 7 bases lining up with TRBD1. Germline CDR1 and CDR2: LGHNA and YSLEER. Trimming at V came to 0 bases and at J to 2 bases, leaving 8 bases not matched to a gene. This CDR3 contains 17 residues. CDR3 sequence (DNA): TGCGCCAGCAGCCAAGAGGTGGCAGGGGGAAACACAGATACGCAGTATTTT. Translating gives CASSQEVAGGNTDTQYF.

This clonotype has a handful of counts. The chain has TRBV28 and TRBJ1-1; D gene ambiguous. V dropped 5 bases and J dropped 0 bases, with 10 bases sitting between them. CDR3 length: 14 amino acids. Germline CDR1 MDHEN, CDR2 SYDVKM. CDR3 nucleotides: TGTGCCAGCAGTCCCCAGGTAATGAACACTGAAGCTTTCTTT. This sequence encodes CASSPQVMNTEAFF.

V usage is TRBV6-2 or TRBV6-3 and J usage is TRBJ2-6, with 13 bases identical to TRBD2. The CDR3 extends over 18 amino acids. The V and J ends lost 2 bases and 1 base, in that order; junction bases with no gene match: 2. The germline gives CDR1 MNHEY, CDR2 SVGEGT. In DNA form, the CDR3 reads TGTGCCAGCAGTTACCCGGGACTAGCGGGATCTGGGGCCAACGTCCTGACTTTC. It translates to CASSYPGLAGSGANVLTF.

A few counts support this clonotype. The V and J genes are TRBV2 and TRBJ1-2; 7 bases match TRBD1. V lost 8 bases to trimming and J lost 4 bases; unmatched junction nucleotides: 7. CDR3 size: 13 residues. The germline CDR1 and CDR2 sequences are SNHLY and FYNNEI. The CDR3 DNA sequence: TGTGCCAGCGAGGGAAGGGGGCGCTATGGCTACACCTTC. It codes for CASEGRGRYGYTF.

Only a few counts were recorded for this clonotype. The chain is built from TRBV4-3 and TRBJ1-1; D unclear. Germline V gene lookup returns CDR1 LGHNA and CDR2 YSLEER. The CDR3 is made up of 14 amino acids. Trimming removed 4 bases from V and 4 bases from J, with 13 bases in between. The CDR3 DNA follows: TGCGCCAGCAGCCGGTTGGGGATTCGCACTGAAGCTTTCTTT. This encodes CASSRLGIRTEAFF.

This clonotype has just a few counts. The chain has TRBV5-4 and TRBJ2-1, with D perhaps matching TRBD1 or TRBD2 (5 bases each). The CDR3 consists of 18 residues. Germline V lookup: CDR1 SGHNT, CDR2 YYREEE (reference sequence). Trimming cost V 5 bases and J 3 bases, with 24 bases left between them. CDR3 protein: CASSYDPGRNTLYNEQFF. In nucleotides, the CDR3 is TGTGCCAGCAGTTATGACCCGGGACGAAACACCCTCTACAATGAGCAGTTCTTC.

In this sample, this clonotype turned up many times. The chain carries TRBV7-6 and TRBJ2-1; D unresolved. This CDR3 has 13 residues. The V end was cut by 3 bases, the J end by 9 bases, with 12 bases between. The germline V gene has CDR1 SGHVS and CDR2 FNYEAQ. CDR3 region: CASSLVPSGEQFF. DNA for the CDR3: TGTGCCAGCAGCTTGGTTCCTTCGGGTGAGCAGTTCTTC.

This clonotype was counted at least ten times. The chain couples TRBV7-2 to TRBJ1-3, with D possibly matching TRBD1 (6 bases). Deletions cut 2 bases from V and 8 bases from J, with 10 bases between. The CDR3 sequence is 13 residues long. Germline CDR1 reads SGHTA; CDR2 reads FQGNSA. The CDR3 DNA reads TGTGCCAGCAGCTTAACAGGGCGGGACACCATATATTTT. This encodes CASSLTGRDTIYF.

The chain employs TRBV9 and TRBJ1-2, with D unclear. CDR3 length: 14 amino acids. Trimming took 0 bases from V and 7 from J, leaving 13 bases between them. Germline V gives CDR1 SGDLS, CDR2 YYNGEE. Here the CDR3 reads CASSVEAIPSGYTF. DNA of the CDR3: TGTGCCAGCAGCGTAGAAGCCATCCCCTCTGGCTACACCTTC.

This chain connects TRBV2 to TRBJ2-5; 8 bases line up with TRBD2. The germline gives CDR1 SNHLY, CDR2 FYNNEI. The ends lost 7 bases at V and 3 bases at J; junction bases unmatched: 7. The length of the CDR3 is 14 residues. Here the CDR3 reads CASKAGLEEETQYF. CDR3 bases: TGTGCCAGCAAGGCGGGACTAGAGGAAGAGACCCAGTACTTC.

V usage is TRBV19 and J usage is TRBJ2-5; no clear D. CDR1 is LNHDA, CDR2 SQIVND, per germline (reference sequence). The V end was cut by 10 bases, the J end by 7 bases, with 16 bases between. The length of the CDR3 is 12 residues. The CDR3 DNA reads TGTGCCACCGACTCGAGGAAAGGGACCCAGTACTTC. Translating gives CATDSRKGTQYF.

This clonotype was seen only a few times. The gene calls are TRBV5-1 and TRBJ2-3; D remains ambiguous. The CDR3 length is 14 residues. In germline, CDR1 is SGHRS, CDR2 YFSETQ. Deletions cut 6 bases from V and 6 bases from J, with 17 bases between. The chain's CDR3 is CASTSANLRDTQYF. CDR3 DNA sequence: TGCGCCAGCACATCAGCAAATCTTAGGGATACGCAGTATTTT.

This clonotype has at least ten counts. The J gene is TRBJ1-2, the V gene TRBV4-2, with 9 bases aligning to TRBD1. The CDR3 loop spans 16 amino acids. The J segment lost 8 bases and the V segment lost 3 bases, leaving 13 bases of the junction unmatched. Looked up from germline, CDR1 is LGHNA and CDR2 is YNFKEQ. This CDR3 is CASSHDLPGTGQGYTF. The CDR3 coding sequence is TGTGCCAGCAGCCACGATTTACCAGGGACAGGGCAAGGCTACACCTTC.

This clonotype was counted only a few times. The rearrangement links TRBV5-1 to TRBJ1-4; D gene uncertain. Between the trimmed V and J ends, which lost 3 bases and 6 bases, there was a span of 12 bases. CDR3 length equals 14 residues. CDR1 SGHRS and CDR2 YFSETQ come from the germline V gene. CDR3 amino acids: CASSSVSGHEKLFF. The CDR3 region has the DNA TGCGCCAGCAGCTCCGTATCGGGTCATGAAAAACTGTTTTTT.

The chain couples TRBV19 to TRBJ2-7; 11 bases are shared with TRBD2. CDR1 is LNHDA, CDR2 SQIVND, per germline (reference sequence). V was pared by 4 bases and J by 0 bases, with 8 bases of the junction left unmatched. CDR3 length: 17 residues. DNA of the CDR3: TGTGCCAGTAGTAGCGGGACTAGCGGCAAAAGCTCCTACGAGCAGTACTTC. Its protein product is CASSSGTSGKSSYEQYF. The full variable domain, completed using reference TRBV19 and TRBJ2-7, is DGGITQSPKYLFRKEGQNVTLSCEQNLNHDAMYWYRQDPGQGLRLIYYSQIVNDFQKGDIAEGYSVSREKKESFPLTVTSAQKNPTAFYLCASSSGTSGKSSYEQYFGPGTRLTVT.

The chain is built from TRBV9 and TRBJ2-3; D uncertain. Germline assignment: CDR1 SGDLS and CDR2 YYNGEE. This CDR3 has 16 amino acids. The germline V and J ends were trimmed by 3 bases and 2 bases, with 16 bases remaining between them. The CDR3 here is CASSANYGRDTDTQYF. The DNA of the CDR3 is TGTGCCAGCAGCGCGAACTACGGACGAGACACAGATACGCAGTATTTT.

The gene calls are TRBV10-3 and TRBJ2-7; D may be TRBD1 (6 bases). V was cut by 10 bases and J by 6 bases, with 25 bases left in between. Germline CDR1 is ENHRY and CDR2 is SYGVKD. CDR3 length equals 15 residues. CDR3 in DNA: TGTGCCACCCAGTTGTCGGACAGCGCAGGCTCCGAGCAGTACTTC. Its protein is CATQLSDSAGSEQYF.

V is TRBV20-1 and J is TRBJ2-5; TRBD2 might be the D (6 bases). Looked up from germline, CDR1 is DFQATT and CDR2 is SNEGSKA (reference sequence). V was cut by 7 bases and J by 0 bases, with 24 bases left in between. The CDR3 sequence is 17 residues long. The CDR3 sequence is CSVPGLDAITYQETQYF. CDR3 sequence (DNA): TGCAGTGTTCCGGGACTCGACGCAATTACGTACCAAGAGACCCAGTACTTC.

V usage is TRBV7-6 and J usage is TRBJ2-5; D is ambiguous. The germline gives CDR1 SGHVS, CDR2 FNYEAQ. V shed 4 bases and J shed 4 bases, with 13 bases lying between them. The CDR3 runs 14 residues. In nucleotides, the CDR3 is TGTGCCAGCAGCTCCCCGCCTAGGCGAGAGACCCAGTACTTC. Translated, it gives CASSSPPRRETQYF.

To note about this clonotype: One end of the junction is discordant with germline, which a read error may explain. The genes are TRBV20-1 and TRBJ2-1; the D gene is possibly TRBD2 (6 bases). CDR1 is DFQATT, CDR2 SNEGSKA, per germline (reference sequence). This CDR3 has 18 amino acids. This CDR3 reads CSARDLLEGASSYNEQLF. CDR3 DNA sequence: TGCAGTGCTAGAGATCTCCTGGAGGGAGCGAGCTCCTACAATGAGCAGTTGTTC.

In this sample, this clonotype turned up a few times. The genes are TRBV10-3 and TRBJ2-5; 9 bases are a match to TRBD1. V lost 3 bases and J lost 3; bases outside the gene matches: 5. This CDR3 is 15 amino acids long. Per germline, CDR1 ENHRY and CDR2 SYGVKD. The CDR3 here is CAISDPDRGKETQYF. DNA of the CDR3: TGTGCCATCAGTGACCCGGACAGGGGAAAAGAGACCCAGTACTTC.

There are many counts of this clonotype. V usage is TRBV7-8 and J usage is TRBJ1-4; D possibly corresponds to TRBD1 (6 bases). V lost 5 bases and J 8 bases, leaving 21 bases between the germline ends. Germline V CDR1 and CDR2: SGHVS, FQNEAQ. CDR3 length: 16 amino acids. In DNA, the CDR3 is TGTGCCAGCAGCCTAATCACAGGGAAGGCGGGCGAAAAACTGTTTTTT. Protein sequence: CASSLITGKAGEKLFF.

This clonotype appeared a few times. The V and J genes are TRBV15 and TRBJ2-3, with D perhaps being TRBD1 or TRBD2 (5 bases each). V gave up 3 bases and J gave up 8 bases, with 21 bases separating them. Germline V gene sequence: CDR1 LNHNV, CDR2 YYDKDF (reference sequence). The CDR3 is 16 residues long. CDR3 residues: CATSRAGTPSPSTQYF. The CDR3 DNA follows: TGTGCCACCAGCAGGGCCGGGACCCCATCTCCTTCTACGCAGTATTTT. Based on the CDR3 plus reference TRBV15 and TRBJ2-3, the full variable domain is DAMVIQNPRYQVTQFGKPVTLSCSQTLNHNVMYWYQQKSSQAPKLLFHYYDKDFNNEADTPDNFQSRRPNTSFCFLDIRSPGLGDTAMYLCATSRAGTPSPSTQYFGPGTRLTVL.

This clonotype was seen only once. The rearrangement uses TRBV12-3 or TRBV12-4 and TRBJ2-7; 11 bases line up with TRBD1. The CDR3 consists of 15 residues. The V and J ends lost 3 bases and 2 bases, in that order; junction bases with no gene match: 3. CDR3: CASSFQGQGAYEQYF. CDR3 nucleotide sequence: TGTGCCAGCAGTTTTCAGGGACAGGGGGCCTACGAGCAGTACTTC.

This clonotype appeared many times. The chain couples TRBV7-2 to TRBJ1-1; D is possibly TRBD1 (5 bases). The CDR3 runs 15 residues. Trimming cost V 0 bases and J 4 bases, with 12 bases left between them. Germline CDR1 and CDR2: SGHTA and FQGNSA. The CDR3 sequence: CASSLAQGLGTEAFF. In nucleotides, the CDR3 is TGTGCCAGCAGCTTAGCGCAGGGTTTGGGCACTGAAGCTTTCTTT.

This clonotype was observed a few times. The CDR3 DNA reads as TGTGCCAGCAGCGTTCCGGGACTAGCAACAGATACGCAGTATTTT. It yields the protein CASSVPGLATDTQYF. This chain joins TRBV7-2 and TRBJ2-3, with 9 positions matching TRBD2. Trimming removed 5 bases from V and 3 bases from J; junction bases left unmatched: 6. The germline V gene encodes CDR1 SGHTA and CDR2 FQGNSA. This CDR3 is built from 15 residues.